Listed below are T cell receptor beta chains from one sample, sequenced in a study of cytomegalovirus exposure and HLA in healthy donors. The table came from immunoSEQ multiplex PCR; TCRdb's copy has only in-frame clones and leaves some out. Of 130,000 or so clones listed, roughly 74% were seen once; the top ten hold 6% to 8.5%. The sequenced material came from PBMCs. The source is a man aged 40-49 years in good health and CMV-seropositive. Each CDR3 is given with its conserved first and last residue. A D gene is named only where the DNA matches it firmly. For some rows the clone size is stated as once, few or many, or as a class when expanded; others skip it.

d_call: NA
j_call: TRBJ2-4
v_call: TRBV4-1
clone_size: NA
cdr3_length: 14
cdr3_nt: TGCGCCAGCAGCCAGGGGGCACGGGGGGACATTCAGTACTTC
cdr3_aa: CASSQGARGDIQYF

d_call: TRBD1
j_call: TRBJ1-1
v_call: TRBV28
clone_size: NA
cdr3_length: 16
cdr3_nt: TGTGCCAGCAGCAGACCCCGACAGGGACCTTACACTGAAGCTTTCTTT
cdr3_aa: CASSRPRQGPYTEAFF

d_call: TRBD1
j_call: TRBJ2-7
v_call: TRBV5-4
clone_size: NA
cdr3_length: 15
cdr3_nt: TGTGCCAGCAGCCCCCCGGGACAGGAGGGATACGAGCAGTACTTC
cdr3_aa: CASSPPGQEGYEQYF

d_call: TRBD2
j_call: TRBJ2-7
v_call: TRBV5-1
clone_size: NA
cdr3_length: 15
cdr3_nt: TGCGCCAGCAGCTTTACGACTAGCGGCGCCAACGAGCAGTACTTC
cdr3_aa: CASSFTTSGANEQYF

d_call: NA
j_call: TRBJ2-1
v_call: TRBV10-1
clone_size: few
cdr3_length: 14
cdr3_nt: TGCGCCAGCAGTGAGTCCCGGACTGGCAAGAAGCAGTTCTTC
cdr3_aa: CASSESRTGKKQFF

d_call: NA
j_call: TRBJ1-5
v_call: TRBV2
clone_size: NA
cdr3_length: 12
cdr3_nt: TGTGCCAGCAGTGACAGGGCCCAGCCCCAGCATTTT
cdr3_aa: CASSDRAQPQHF

d_call: TRBD2
j_call: TRBJ2-2
v_call: TRBV5-1
clone_size: NA
cdr3_length: 16
cdr3_nt: TGCGCCAGCAGCTTGGAGGCGGGAGGGCGGTCCGGGGAGCTGTTTTTT
cdr3_aa: CASSLEAGGRSGELFF

d_call: NA
j_call: TRBJ1-1
v_call: TRBV5-1
clone_size: NA
cdr3_length: 16
cdr3_nt: TGCGCCAGCAACTCAGACGGGCTAAGGGGCTCCACTGAAGCTTTCTTT
cdr3_aa: CASNSDGLRGSTEAFF

d_call: TRBD2
j_call: TRBJ2-3
v_call: TRBV4-1
clone_size: NA
cdr3_length: 18
cdr3_nt: TGCGCCAGCAGCCGCTCTCCGGGACTAGCGGAGCTCACAGATACGCAGTATTTT
cdr3_aa: CASSRSPGLAELTDTQYF

d_call: TRBD1
j_call: TRBJ1-6
v_call: TRBV28
clone_size: NA
cdr3_length: 16
cdr3_nt: TGTGCCAGCAACTTTCGGGGGCAGGGGGTTAATTCACCCCTCCACTTT
cdr3_aa: CASNFRGQGVNSPLHF

d_call: NA
j_call: TRBJ2-2
v_call: TRBV14
clone_size: NA
cdr3_length: 16
cdr3_nt: TGTGCCAGCAGCCAAGGCCTTGGACACCTCCCCGGGGAGCTGTTTTTT
cdr3_aa: CASSQGLGHLPGELFF

d_call: NA
j_call: TRBJ2-1
v_call: TRBV5-1
clone_size: NA
cdr3_length: 16
cdr3_nt: TGCGCCAGCAGCTGGGCTCGCGTCCAGGGAATCAATGAGCAGTTCTTC
cdr3_aa: CASSWARVQGINEQFF

d_call: NA
j_call: TRBJ2-1
v_call: TRBV6-6
clone_size: NA
cdr3_length: 11
cdr3_nt: TGTGCCAGCAGCGGACTGGATGAGCAGTTCTTC
cdr3_aa: CASSGLDEQFF

d_call: TRBD1
j_call: TRBJ1-4
v_call: TRBV27
clone_size: few
cdr3_length: 16
cdr3_nt: TGTGCCAGCAGGACCCTCTCGGCAGGGGGCATTGAAAAACTGTTTTTT
cdr3_aa: CASRTLSAGGIEKLFF

d_call: NA
j_call: TRBJ1-1
v_call: TRBV28
clone_size: NA
cdr3_length: 15
cdr3_nt: TGTGCCAGCAGTTCCCCTTCAACAGGGAACACTGAAGCTTTCTTT
cdr3_aa: CASSSPSTGNTEAFF

d_call: NA
j_call: TRBJ1-1
v_call: TRBV28
clone_size: NA
cdr3_length: 15
cdr3_nt: TGTGCCAGCAGTCCCCCCTGGGCGGGCGGAACTGAAGCTTTCTTT
cdr3_aa: CASSPPWAGGTEAFF

d_call: TRBD2
j_call: TRBJ2-2
v_call: TRBV30
clone_size: NA
cdr3_length: 16
cdr3_nt: TGTGCCTGGAGTGTTAGTACTAGCGGAAACACCGGGGAGCTGTTTTTT
cdr3_aa: CAWSVSTSGNTGELFF

d_call: NA
j_call: TRBJ1-4
v_call: TRBV2
clone_size: NA
cdr3_length: 14
cdr3_nt: TGTGCCAGCAGCTTGACAGCAACTAATGAAAAACTGTTTTTT
cdr3_aa: CASSLTATNEKLFF

d_call: NA
j_call: TRBJ2-2
v_call: TRBV19
clone_size: NA
cdr3_length: 15
cdr3_nt: TGTGCCAGTATCCCCGGGGGGCCGAACACCGGGGAGCTGTTTTTT
cdr3_aa: CASIPGGPNTGELFF

d_call: TRBD2
j_call: TRBJ2-7
v_call: TRBV27
clone_size: NA
cdr3_length: 17
cdr3_nt: TGTGCCAGCAGTCCACGACTAGCGGGAGGGTTATTTAACGAGCAGTACTTC
cdr3_aa: CASSPRLAGGLFNEQYF

d_call: NA
j_call: TRBJ1-1
v_call: TRBV6-4
clone_size: NA
cdr3_length: 15
cdr3_nt: TGTGCCAGCAGGAGGGACATTCAAACCCCAGGAAGAGCTTTCTTT
cdr3_aa: CASRRDIQTPGRAFF

d_call: NA
j_call: TRBJ2-3
v_call: TRBV11-3
clone_size: NA
cdr3_length: 12
cdr3_nt: TGTGCCAGCAGCTCCGCAGGGGATACGCAGTATTTT
cdr3_aa: CASSSAGDTQYF

d_call: TRBD1
j_call: TRBJ1-1
v_call: TRBV18
clone_size: NA
cdr3_length: 14
cdr3_nt: TGTGCCAGCTCACCGGGACAGCTGAACACTGAAGCTTTCTTT
cdr3_aa: CASSPGQLNTEAFF

d_call: TRBD1
j_call: TRBJ1-2
v_call: TRBV15
clone_size: NA
cdr3_length: 15
cdr3_nt: TGTGCCACCTCGAGGGCACAGGGGGAATTCTATGGCTACACCTTC
cdr3_aa: CATSRAQGEFYGYTF

d_call: TRBD1
j_call: TRBJ1-2
v_call: TRBV6-6
clone_size: many
cdr3_length: 13
cdr3_nt: TGTGCCAGCAGTTACGGACAGGGAGATGGCTACACCTTC
cdr3_aa: CASSYGQGDGYTF

d_call: NA
j_call: TRBJ1-2
v_call: TRBV7-6
clone_size: NA
cdr3_length: 14
cdr3_nt: TGTGCCAGCAGCCTCGGGGGGCAGGGGCAAGGCTACACCTTC
cdr3_aa: CASSLGGQGQGYTF

d_call: TRBD2
j_call: TRBJ2-1
v_call: TRBV5-1
clone_size: NA
cdr3_length: 14
cdr3_nt: TGCGCCAGCAGCCTTGCGGGGGGCGTCTATGAGCAGTTCTTC
cdr3_aa: CASSLAGGVYEQFF

d_call: TRBD1
j_call: TRBJ1-1
v_call: TRBV6-1
clone_size: NA
cdr3_length: 17
cdr3_nt: TGTGCCAGCAGTGGTTTCGGACAGGGGGGCCTGAACACTGAAGCTTTCTTT
cdr3_aa: CASSGFGQGGLNTEAFF

d_call: TRBD1
j_call: TRBJ2-5
v_call: TRBV25-1
clone_size: NA
cdr3_length: 14
cdr3_nt: TGTGCCAGCTCCAGGGACAGGGGGCAAGAGACCCAGTACTTC
cdr3_aa: CASSRDRGQETQYF

d_call: NA
j_call: TRBJ1-1
v_call: TRBV6-5
clone_size: NA
cdr3_length: 13
cdr3_nt: TGTGCCAGCAGTTCGGACAGGAACACTGAAGCTTTCTTT
cdr3_aa: CASSSDRNTEAFF

d_call: NA
j_call: TRBJ1-3
v_call: TRBV28
clone_size: NA
cdr3_length: 16
cdr3_nt: TGTGCCAGCAGTCGCCCTTCTAGCTGGGGTGGAAACACCATATATTTT
cdr3_aa: CASSRPSSWGGNTIYF

d_call: NA
j_call: TRBJ1-5
v_call: TRBV10-3
clone_size: NA
cdr3_length: 12
cdr3_nt: TGTGCCACCTCCGAGGGTTACCAGCCCCAGCATTTT
cdr3_aa: CATSEGYQPQHF

d_call: NA
j_call: TRBJ2-2
v_call: TRBV9
clone_size: NA
cdr3_length: 13
cdr3_nt: TGTGCCAGCAGCGTAGCGCAAGAGGGAGGGCTGTTTTTT
cdr3_aa: CASSVAQEGGLFF

d_call: TRBD2
j_call: TRBJ2-1
v_call: TRBV5-1
clone_size: NA
cdr3_length: 16
cdr3_nt: TGCGCCAGCAGCTGGACCTCTAGCGGGGGGAACAATGAGCAGTTCTTC
cdr3_aa: CASSWTSSGGNNEQFF

d_call: TRBD1
j_call: TRBJ1-2
v_call: TRBV19
clone_size: NA
cdr3_length: 14
cdr3_nt: TGTGCCAGTAGTACCCTAGGGACAGGGAGTGGCTACACCTTC
cdr3_aa: CASSTLGTGSGYTF

d_call: TRBD1
j_call: TRBJ1-1
v_call: TRBV19
clone_size: NA
cdr3_length: 17
cdr3_nt: TGTGCCAGTAGTATTCGGACAGGTGAGGGTGAGTTTACTGAAGCTTTCTTT
cdr3_aa: CASSIRTGEGEFTEAFF

d_call: NA
j_call: TRBJ1-6
v_call: TRBV5-1
clone_size: NA
cdr3_length: 14
cdr3_nt: TGCGCCAGCAGCTTGGTAGGCACACAGTCACCCCTCCACTTT
cdr3_aa: CASSLVGTQSPLHF

d_call: NA
j_call: TRBJ2-3
v_call: TRBV5-1
clone_size: once
cdr3_length: 15
cdr3_nt: TGCGCCAGCAGCTTGTCGTCGCGGCCCACAGATACGCAGTATTTT
cdr3_aa: CASSLSSRPTDTQYF

d_call: NA
j_call: TRBJ1-1
v_call: TRBV6-5
clone_size: NA
cdr3_length: 15
cdr3_nt: TGTGCCAGCAGTTGGGGAACGGCCGCGGGGACTGAAGCTTTCTTT
cdr3_aa: CASSWGTAAGTEAFF

d_call: NA
j_call: TRBJ2-1
v_call: TRBV29-1
clone_size: NA
cdr3_length: 16
cdr3_nt: TGCAGCGTTGTTGGGGGGGACAGGAGCTCCTACAATGAGCAGTTCTTC
cdr3_aa: CSVVGGDRSSYNEQFF